The next 26 T cell receptor beta chains were all read from a single sample in a study of T-cell memory formation after mild COVID-19. Each CDR3 protein is one row after TCRdb ran MiXCR on the 5' RACE reads. The sample shows about 49,000 distinct CDR3 sequences, approximately 7% of them seen only once. The sample taken for sequencing was PBMCs or a T cell subset sorted from them (not recorded which). The receptors were gathered from a man between 18 and 35 years old who had mild COVID-19 (a few samples of this study predate the infection). Cell type and time point are not known.

This clonotype was counted between two and nine times. The chain uses TRBV9 and TRBJ2-1; TRBD2 agrees at 8 bases. The V gene end was trimmed by 5 bases and the J gene end by 8 bases; junction bases not matched to a gene: 27. The length of the CDR3 is 20 residues. The V gene's germline CDR1 is SGDLS and CDR2 YYNGEE. CDR3 nucleotides: TGTGCCAGCAGTCTCGGGATATTGGTGGCTAGCGGGTCTGCTACGGATGAGCAGTTCTTC. Encoded protein: CASSLGILVASGSATDEQFF. The entire variable domain, with the rest obtained from reference TRBV9 and TRBJ2-1, is as follows: DSGVTQTPKHLITATGQRVTLRCSPRSGDLSVYWYQQSLDQGLQFLIQYYNGEERAKGNILERFSAQQFPDLHSELNLSSLELGDSALYFCASSLGILVASGSATDEQFFGPGTRLTVL.

This sequence joins TRBV4-1 and TRBJ2-7, with 8 bases lining up with TRBD1. The CDR3 sequence is 14 residues long. V lost 3 bases to trimming and J lost 2 bases; unmatched junction nucleotides: 3. The V gene's germline CDR1 is MGHRA and CDR2 YSYEKL. CDR3 bases: TGCGCCAGCAGCCATAAACAGGGGGCCTACGAGCAGTACTTC. Translated: CASSHKQGAYEQYF.

The chain couples TRBV27 to TRBJ2-7, with D possibly matching TRBD1 (5 bases). This CDR3 is 12 amino acids long. Germline V gene lookup returns CDR1 MNHEY and CDR2 SMNVEV (reference sequence). Trimming shortened V by 7 bases and J by 5 bases, and 12 bases separated the two germline ends. CDR3 region: CASTDQGHEQYF. The CDR3 DNA reads as TGTGCCAGCACCGACCAGGGCCACGAGCAGTACTTC.

This clonotype has at least ten counts. The CDR3 DNA reads TGTGCCAGCGCCCCCCAAGGCACTGAAGCTTTCTTT. It is translated as CASAPQGTEAFF. This chain joins TRBV6-6 and TRBJ1-1, with D uncertain. This CDR3 contains 12 residues. V was trimmed by 8 bases and J by 4 bases, leaving 11 bases between them. Germline CDR1 is MNHNY and CDR2 is SVGAGI (reference sequence).

This clonotype was counted only a few times. The rearrangement uses TRBV29-1 and TRBJ1-2; D ambiguous. The length of the CDR3 is 13 residues. The germline V and J ends were trimmed by 0 bases and 5 bases, with 10 bases remaining between them. Germline CDR1 is SQVTM and CDR2 is ANQGSEA. CDR3 nucleotides: TGCAGCGTTGAAGATCGGAGGCCGTATGGCTACACCTTC. Protein: CSVEDRRPYGYTF.

This clonotype appeared a few times. The chain is built from TRBV10-3 and TRBJ2-5; TRBD2 matches 7 bases. J lost 2 bases, V lost 4 bases, and 1 base had no gene match. The length of the CDR3 is 13 residues. Germline CDR1 ENHRY, CDR2 SYGVKD. The CDR3 reads CAISGGGQETQYF. CDR3 bases: TGTGCCATCAGTGGGGGGGGTCAAGAGACCCAGTACTTC.

The table lists this clonotype with a few counts. The CDR3 coding sequence is TGCAGTGCTAGAGTAGGTGCAACTAATGAAAAACTGTTTTTT. Translated, it gives CSARVGATNEKLFF. The chain uses TRBV20-1 and TRBJ1-4; D unclear. The CDR3 loop spans 14 amino acids. In germline, CDR1 is DFQATT, CDR2 SNEGSKA (reference sequence). Trimming pared 1 base from V and 0 bases from J, leaving 6 bases between.

This clonotype was recorded at least ten times. V is TRBV10-2 and J is TRBJ2-3; 13 nucleotides line up with TRBD2. Trimming cost V 6 bases and J 6 bases; bases outside gene matches: 3. The germline CDR1 and CDR2 sequences are WSHSY and SAAADI. The length of the CDR3 is 14 residues. In DNA, the CDR3 is TGCGCCAGCAGACTAGCGGGGGGGGCGGATACGCAGTATTTT. Translation gives CASRLAGGADTQYF.

This clonotype was seen ten or more times. The V and J genes are TRBV5-6 and TRBJ2-3, with D hard to call. CDR3 size: 14 residues. Trimming stripped 0 bases from V and 6 bases from J, with 11 bases between. CDR1 and CDR2 (germline): SGHDT, YYEEEE. As DNA, the CDR3 is TGTGCCAGCAGCTTGGGATCTGGTTGGGATACGCAGTATTTT. As protein: CASSLGSGWDTQYF. The full variable domain, with the rest looked up from reference TRBV5-6 and TRBJ2-3, is DAGVTQSPTHLIKTRGQQVTLRCSPKSGHDTVSWYQQALGQGPQFIFQYYEEEERQRGNFPDRFSGHQFPNYSSELNVNALLLGDSALYLCASSLGSGWDTQYFGPGTRLTVL.

This clonotype was observed at least ten times. The CDR3 spells CSAHGTSGTDTQYF. CDR3 coding DNA: TGCAGTGCCCACGGGACTAGCGGCACAGATACGCAGTATTTT. The V gene is TRBV20-1, the J gene TRBJ2-3, with TRBD2 identical over 10 bases. CDR3 size: 14 residues. V trimming: 6 bases; J trimming: 1 base; junction bases outside the gene matches: 4. CDR1 is DFQATT and CDR2 is SNEGSKA in the germline V gene (reference sequence).

The table lists this clonotype with many counts. The chain links TRBV5-1 to TRBJ2-3; D is unresolved. The CDR3 has 14 residues. V lost 4 bases, J lost 4 bases, and 13 bases lay in between. Germline V gene lookup returns CDR1 SGHRS and CDR2 YFSETQ. This CDR3 reads CASSRTLVPDTQYF. DNA for the CDR3: TGCGCCAGCAGCCGAACGTTAGTCCCAGATACGCAGTATTTT.

This clonotype was counted only a few times. The chain joins TRBV7-2 to TRBJ2-7, with TRBD1 as a possible D gene (6 bases). CDR3 length: 12 amino acids. CDR1 and CDR2 from the germline V gene are SGHTA and FQGNSA. The V end lost 6 bases, the J end lost 3 bases, and 9 bases lay between the germline ends. The CDR3 is CASREDSYEQYF. The CDR3 region has the DNA TGTGCCAGCAGGGAGGACAGCTACGAGCAGTACTTC. Combining the CDR3 with reference TRBV7-2 and TRBJ2-7 gives the whole variable domain GAGVSQSPSNKVTEKGKDVELRCDPISGHTALYWYRQSLGQGLEFLIYFQGNSAPDKSGLPSDRFSAERTGGSVSTLTIQRTQQEDSAVYLCASREDSYEQYFGPGTRLTVT.

The chain combines TRBV4-3 with TRBJ1-2, with a possible D match to TRBD1 (5 bases). The germline CDR1 and CDR2 sequences are LGHNA and YSLEER. The V end lost 0 bases, the J end lost 8 bases, and 13 bases lay between the germline ends. The length of the CDR3 is 14 residues. The CDR3 sequence is CASSQEAQGWGYTF. The CDR3 DNA sequence: TGCGCCAGCAGCCAAGAGGCCCAGGGTTGGGGCTACACCTTC.

The chain has TRBV5-1 and TRBJ2-1; D perhaps matches TRBD1 (7 bases). CDR3 length: 16 residues. Trimming removed 0 bases from V and 4 bases from J, with 14 bases in between. From germline, CDR1 is SGHRS and CDR2 YFSETQ. The CDR3 DNA reads TGCGCCAGCAGCTTGGCCTCCAGGGGGGTATACAATGAGCAGTTCTTC. Its protein product is CASSLASRGVYNEQFF. Based on the CDR3 plus reference TRBV5-1 and TRBJ2-1, the full variable domain is KAGVTQTPRYLIKTRGQQVTLSCSPISGHRSVSWYQQTPGQGLQFLFEYFSETQRNKGNFPGRFSGRQFSNSRSEMNVSTLELGDSALYLCASSLASRGVYNEQFFGPGTRLTVL.

This clonotype came up a few times. V usage is TRBV6-5 and J usage is TRBJ2-7, with D perhaps matching TRBD1 (5 bases). CDR3 length: 14 residues. Trimming took off 2 bases at V and 7 bases at J, with 15 bases between the two ends. The V gene's germline CDR1 is MNHEY and CDR2 SVGAGI. CDR3 sequence (DNA): TGTGCCAGCAGTTACAATCGCGTCTCAGGGGAGCAGTACGTC. Translation gives CASSYNRVSGEQYV.

This clonotype was observed at least ten times. This chain links TRBV11-2 with TRBJ2-3; 10 bases align to TRBD2. The V gene's germline CDR1 is SGHAT and CDR2 FQNNGV. The CDR3 contains 16 residues. V dropped 3 bases and J dropped 1; count of bases not matched to a gene: 4. The CDR3 loop reads CASSFLAGARTDTQYF. The CDR3 DNA follows: TGTGCCAGCAGCTTTCTAGCGGGGGCGCGCACAGATACGCAGTATTTT.

There are many counts of this clonotype. The CDR3 is CASSQDWGNYGYTF. CDR3 bases: TGCGCCAGCAGCCAAGATTGGGGGAACTATGGCTACACCTTC. This chain joins TRBV4-3 and TRBJ1-2, with a tentative D call TRBD1 (5 bases). V was clipped by 0 bases and J by 2 bases, with 7 bases between them. The CDR3 is 14 residues long. Per the germline V gene, CDR1 is LGHNA and CDR2 is YSLEER.

The gene calls are TRBV29-1 and TRBJ2-7; D may be TRBD1 (6 bases). The CDR3 runs to 14 residues. The germline V gene encodes CDR1 SQVTM and CDR2 ANQGSEA. V lost 0 bases to trimming and J lost 3 bases, with 12 bases between them. The chain's CDR3 is CSVEDEQGRYEQYF. CDR3 nucleotide sequence: TGCAGCGTTGAAGACGAACAGGGCCGCTACGAGCAGTACTTC.

This rearrangement joins TRBV7-3 to TRBJ2-5; the D gene is possibly TRBD2 (7 bases). Germline CDR1 reads SGHTA; CDR2 reads FQGTGA. V shed 5 bases and J shed 5 bases, with 12 bases lying between them. The CDR3 totals 13 residues. The CDR3 loop reads CASSPGEGETQYF. CDR3 nucleotide sequence: TGTGCCAGCAGCCCAGGGGAGGGGGAGACCCAGTACTTC.

The genes are TRBV19 and TRBJ2-3; TRBD1 agrees at 7 bases. CDR3 size: 15 residues. V dropped 6 bases and J dropped 3; count of bases not matched to a gene: 9. Germline V gene lookup returns CDR1 LNHDA and CDR2 SQIVND (reference sequence). CDR3 loop: CASSTDGTETDTQYF. The CDR3 DNA follows: TGTGCCAGTAGCACAGACGGGACAGAGACAGATACGCAGTATTTT.

This clonotype has more than one count but fewer than ten. The CDR3 reads CASSWGRANSPLHF. The CDR3 coding sequence is TGTGCCAGCAGTTGGGGAAGGGCTAATTCACCCCTCCACTTT. This chain connects TRBV6-6 to TRBJ1-6; D is uncertain. The CDR3 contains 14 residues. V dropped 4 bases and J dropped 6 bases, with 10 bases sitting between them. Germline-derived CDR1 and CDR2 are MNHNY and SVGAGI (reference sequence).

This chain uses TRBV3-1 with TRBJ2-7; D remains ambiguous. This CDR3 has 14 amino acids. V was cut by 2 bases and J by 0 bases, with 8 bases left in between. The germline gives CDR1 LGHDT, CDR2 YNNKEL (reference sequence). As DNA, the CDR3 is TGTGCCAGCAGCCAATCCCCAAGCTCCTACGAGCAGTACGTC. It specifies CASSQSPSSYEQYV.

This clonotype was observed at least ten times. The chain is built from TRBV7-9 and TRBJ2-1, with D perhaps matching TRBD1 (6 bases). V dropped 4 bases and J dropped 4 bases, with 11 bases sitting between them. The CDR3 spans 14 residues. Germline V gives CDR1 SEHNR, CDR2 FQNEAQ (reference sequence). The CDR3 is CASSSRDKYNEQFF. In DNA form, the CDR3 reads TGTGCCAGCAGCTCCCGGGACAAATACAATGAGCAGTTCTTC.

The table lists this clonotype with a few counts. V gene TRBV7-9 combines with J gene TRBJ1-1; D remains ambiguous. The V end lost 5 bases, the J end lost 4 bases, and 17 bases lay between the germline ends. Per the germline V gene, CDR1 is SEHNR and CDR2 is FQNEAQ (reference sequence). This CDR3 has 15 amino acids. The CDR3 DNA sequence: TGTGCCAGCAGCCCAAAAATCCGAGTAGGCACTGAAGCTTTCTTT. The encoded protein is CASSPKIRVGTEAFF.

The CDR3 sequence: CASGRQGGINQPQHF. As DNA, the CDR3 is TGTGCTAGTGGTCGACAGGGAGGAATCAATCAGCCCCAGCATTTT. The V gene is TRBV12-5, the J gene TRBJ1-5; TRBD1 matches at 7 bases. Germline-derived CDR1 and CDR2 are LGHNT and FRNRAP. Germline trimming cut 5 bases from V and 3 bases from J; bases unmatched to any gene: 7. The CDR3 totals 15 residues.

The V and J genes are TRBV7-2 and TRBJ2-5; no reliable D call. The germline V gene has CDR1 SGHTA and CDR2 FQGNSA. This CDR3 is built from 12 residues. Trimming pared 6 bases from V and 7 bases from J, leaving 12 bases between. CDR3 in amino acids: CASRSRSRTQYF. The CDR3 coding sequence is TGTGCCAGCAGATCCCGGTCAAGGACCCAGTACTTC.